The 25 T cell receptor beta chains presented below share a single source sample, sequenced in a study of regulatory T cells in long-lasting Graves disease. HTBI primers from iRepertoire and Arm-PCR of CDR3 regions yielded the TCR beta libraries. TCRdb fed the multiplex PCR reads into MiXCR, producing one record per CDR3 protein. The table includes roughly 430,000 distinct CDR3 sequences, around 20% detected once. The time point denotes: persistent/refractory GD, antithyroid drugs over 5 years with positive TRAb. TCR sequences were obtained from RNA taken from PBMCs. This sample comprised peripheral blood mononuclear cells (PBMCs), obtained when the disease was refractory, from a patient treated with antithyroid drugs. Receptor source: a female donor with Graves disease.

The V and J genes are TRBV10-3 and TRBJ2-1; TRBD2 matches at 8 bases. Germline CDR1 reads ENHRY; CDR2 reads SYGVKD. The CDR3 spans 15 residues. V lost 3 bases, J lost 2 bases, and 3 bases stayed unmatched. In DNA, the CDR3 is TGTGCCATCAGTGATCCGGGACTAGCCTACAATGAGCAGTTCTTC. Amino acid sequence: CAISDPGLAYNEQFF.

This clonotype was detected a few times. V gene TRBV19 combines with J gene TRBJ2-7; D is undetermined. Germline V gene lookup returns CDR1 LNHDA and CDR2 SQIVND (reference sequence). This CDR3 is built from 14 residues. Trimming took off 3 bases at V and 6 bases at J, with 15 bases between the two ends. CDR3 sequence: CASSIGALAGEQYF. In DNA, the CDR3 is TGTGCCAGTAGTATTGGAGCGCTGGCCGGCGAGCAGTACTTC.

The chain employs TRBV5-6 and TRBJ2-4; a weak D match, TRBD2 (6 bases). Trimming pared 0 bases from V and 0 bases from J, leaving 13 bases between. Germline values: CDR1 SGHDT, CDR2 YYEEEE. This CDR3 is 17 amino acids long. Here the CDR3 DNA reads TGTGCCAGCAGCTTGGGTCGGGAGCGGAGAGCCAAAAACATTCAGTACTTC. This encodes CASSLGRERRAKNIQYF.

The gene calls are TRBV5-4 and TRBJ1-1, with 7 bases fitting TRBD1. This CDR3 has 14 residues. CDR1 and CDR2 from the germline V gene are SGHNT and YYREEE (reference sequence). V lost 4 bases and J lost 4; bases outside the gene matches: 7. CDR3 in amino acids: CASSLGQKGTEAFF. CDR3 nucleotide sequence: TGTGCCAGCAGCCTGGGACAGAAGGGCACTGAAGCTTTCTTT. Based on the CDR3 plus reference TRBV5-4 and TRBJ1-1, the full variable domain is ETGVTQSPTHLIKTRGQQVTLRCSSQSGHNTVSWYQQALGQGPQFIFQYYREEENGRGNFPPRFSGLQFPNYSSELNVNALELDDSALYLCASSLGQKGTEAFFGQGTRLTVV.

The chain joins TRBV19 to TRBJ1-4; the D is unclear. CDR1 is LNHDA, CDR2 SQIVND, per germline (reference sequence). V was pared by 6 bases and J by 7 bases, with 30 bases between. The CDR3 extends over 19 amino acids. In DNA form, the CDR3 reads TGTGCCAGTAGCCCTGGGCGTGTCCGGTCATCGGTCTGGGGTGAAAAACTGTTTTTT. This encodes CASSPGRVRSSVWGEKLFF. The variable domain in full, completed from reference TRBV19 and TRBJ1-4, reads DGGITQSPKYLFRKEGQNVTLSCEQNLNHDAMYWYRQDPGQGLRLIYYSQIVNDFQKGDIAEGYSVSREKKESFPLTVTSAQKNPTAFYLCASSPGRVRSSVWGEKLFFGSGTQLSVL.

The chain couples TRBV7-9 to TRBJ2-3, with D hard to call. Trimming took off 3 bases at V and 2 bases at J, with 9 bases between the two ends. Per the germline V gene, CDR1 is SEHNR and CDR2 is FQNEAQ (reference sequence). CDR3 length equals 14 residues. The CDR3 bases are TGTGCCAGCAGCTTCCAAACCGCCACAGATACGCAGTATTTT. Its translation: CASSFQTATDTQYF.

This clonotype has ten or more counts. V usage is TRBV12-5 and J usage is TRBJ2-5, with TRBD1 matching 8 bases. The CDR3 covers 13 residues. Trimming removed 6 bases from V and 5 bases from J; junction bases left unmatched: 5. The V gene's germline CDR1 is LGHNT and CDR2 FRNRAP. The CDR3 loop is CASGETGAETQYF. In DNA form, the CDR3 reads TGTGCTAGTGGCGAGACAGGGGCGGAGACCCAGTACTTC.

This clonotype was seen only a few times. The V gene is TRBV6-1, the J gene TRBJ2-2; 7 positions match TRBD2. Germline trimming cut 5 bases from V and 7 bases from J; bases unmatched to any gene: 7. Germline values: CDR1 MNHNS, CDR2 SASEGT. This CDR3 has 14 amino acids. The CDR3 nucleotides are TGTGCCAGCAGTCTGCGGGAGAGAGGCGGGGAGCTGTTTTTT. Its protein product is CASSLRERGGELFF.

For this clonotype: A clone one base away is much larger, so this may be a read error. CDR3 bases: TGTGCCCTTCTCGTCGAACGGGGGGAAGAGACCCAGTACTTC. Translation: CALLVERGEETQYF. The chain uses TRBV30 and TRBJ2-5; 7 bases align to TRBD2. CDR1 GTSNPN and CDR2 SVGIG come from the germline V gene (reference sequence). The junction had 12 bases not matched to a gene; V was cut back by 8 bases and J by 3 bases. The CDR3 contains 14 residues.

About this clonotype itself: Possible read error: a much larger clone is one base away. This sequence joins TRBV28 and TRBJ2-7, with 10 bases fitting TRBD2. Germline trimming cut 11 bases from V and 4 bases from J; bases unmatched to any gene: 14. The length of the CDR3 is 15 residues. Germline V gene lookup returns CDR1 MDHEN and CDR2 SYDVKM. CDR3 loop: CAGIRGLAGAYEQYF. The CDR3 nucleotides are TGTGCCGGCATCAGAGGGCTAGCGGGAGCTTACGAGCAGTACTTC.

The chain recombines TRBV2 with TRBJ1-1; D may be TRBD1 (6 bases). Germline lookup yields CDR1 SNHLY and CDR2 FYNNEI. V lost 3 bases and J 1 base, leaving 18 bases between the germline ends. The CDR3 consists of 17 residues. For the CDR3, the DNA is TGTGCCAGCAGTGAGTATTGGGATCGGGACACGAACACTGAAGCTTTCTTT. Translating it yields CASSEYWDRDTNTEAFF. The variable domain in full, with the rest retrieved from reference TRBV2 and TRBJ1-1, is EPEVTQTPSHQVTQMGQEVILRCVPISNHLYFYWYRQILGQKVEFLVSFYNNEISEKSEIFDDQFSVERPDGSNFTLKIRSTKLEDSAMYFCASSEYWDRDTNTEAFFGQGTRLTVV.

This clonotype was detected only a few times. V and J are TRBV29-1 and TRBJ1-2; 9 bases map to TRBD1. V lost 7 bases to trimming and J lost 6 bases; unmatched junction nucleotides: 6. There are 12 residues in the CDR3. The germline V gene encodes CDR1 SQVTM and CDR2 ANQGSEA. CDR3 loop: CSAYRDRDGYTF. CDR3 in DNA: TGCAGCGCCTATCGGGACAGGGATGGCTACACCTTC.

V gene TRBV5-1 combines with J gene TRBJ1-1, with 7 positions matching TRBD1. Germline V gives CDR1 SGHRS, CDR2 YFSETQ. The V segment lost 4 bases and the J segment 0 bases; nucleotides outside the gene matches: 6. The CDR3 runs to 15 residues. The CDR3, as DNA: TGCGCCAGCAGCCAGGGGGGCCTCATGAACACTGAAGCTTTCTTT. Translation gives CASSQGGLMNTEAFF. The full variable domain, with the rest looked up from reference TRBV5-1 and TRBJ1-1, is KAGVTQTPRYLIKTRGQQVTLSCSPISGHRSVSWYQQTPGQGLQFLFEYFSETQRNKGNFPGRFSGRQFSNSRSEMNVSTLELGDSALYLCASSQGGLMNTEAFFGQGTRLTVV.

The J gene is TRBJ2-1, the V gene TRBV6-1, with D maybe TRBD2 (6 bases). The CDR3 is 17 amino acids. Per the germline V gene, CDR1 is MNHNS and CDR2 is SASEGT. The germline V and J ends were trimmed by 6 bases and 8 bases, with 26 bases remaining between them. DNA for the CDR3: TGTGCCAGCAGCGAGGGAGGTCTAGCAGGGCATTCGGATGAGCAGTTCTTC. Protein sequence: CASSEGGLAGHSDEQFF.

This clonotype has ten or more counts. The rearrangement links TRBV28 to TRBJ2-3; D gene unclear. V gave up 3 bases and J gave up 3 bases, with 10 bases separating them. The CDR3 is 14 residues long. CDR1 and CDR2 (germline): MDHEN, SYDVKM. The CDR3 region is CASSFSTGTDTQYF. CDR3 DNA sequence: TGTGCCAGCAGTTTCTCTACTGGTACAGATACGCAGTATTTT.

This clonotype was found many times. The chain combines TRBV7-2 with TRBJ1-2; D not resolved. The germline V gene encodes CDR1 SGHTA and CDR2 FQGNSA. The CDR3 spans 13 residues. Trimming shortened V by 5 bases and J by 2 bases, and 9 bases separated the two germline ends. Here the CDR3 reads CASSPTRNYGYTF. CDR3 coding DNA: TGTGCCAGCAGCCCGACTCGAAACTATGGCTACACCTTC.

The chain is built from TRBV19 and TRBJ2-2; 11 bases are a match to TRBD2. This CDR3 is built from 16 residues. From germline, CDR1 is LNHDA and CDR2 SQIVND (reference sequence). V shed 5 bases and J 4 bases; nucleotides not matched to a gene: 6. The CDR3 loop reads CASSVTGTSGTGELFF. The CDR3 nucleotides are TGTGCCAGTAGTGTCACCGGGACTAGCGGCACCGGGGAGCTGTTTTTT.

J is TRBJ1-1 and V is TRBV2, with D possibly being TRBD1 (5 bases). CDR3 length: 14 amino acids. V lost 7 bases, J lost 0 bases, and 12 bases lay in between. From germline, CDR1 is SNHLY and CDR2 FYNNEI. The CDR3 bases are TGTGCCAGCACCTTAGAGGGGTTGAACACTGAAGCTTTCTTT. As protein: CASTLEGLNTEAFF.

This clonotype has only a few counts. The V gene is TRBV7-2, the J gene TRBJ1-3; unclear D gene. In germline, CDR1 is SGHTA, CDR2 FQGNSA. The CDR3 is 16 amino acids. The V and J ends lost 1 base and 0 bases respectively, with 10 bases between them. The CDR3 loop is CASSLVAGSSGNTIYF. The CDR3 nucleotides are TGTGCCAGCAGCTTAGTAGCGGGGAGCTCTGGAAACACCATATATTTT.

Worth noting for this clonotype: This clone may be a read error of a much larger clone one base away. The genes are TRBV28 and TRBJ1-5; a possible D gene is TRBD1 (5 bases). The CDR3 covers 16 residues. Trimming took 10 bases from V and 2 from J, leaving 21 bases between them. Germline lookup yields CDR1 MDHEN and CDR2 SYDVKM. In DNA, the CDR3 is TGTGCCACTCAGTCTGGGGCCGTCAGCGGCAATCAGCCCCAGCATTTT. It codes for CATQSGAVSGNQPQHF.

This clonotype was observed a few times. CDR3 in amino acids: CSAQRAVGFLPSDTEAFF. The CDR3 bases are TGCAGTGCCCAGCGCGCCGTGGGATTCCTCCCGTCGGACACTGAAGCTTTCTTT. This chain joins TRBV20-1 and TRBJ1-1; D not certain. The CDR3 totals 18 residues. V shed 6 bases and J shed 3 bases, with 29 bases lying between them. Germline CDR1 and CDR2: DFQATT and SNEGSKA (reference sequence).

The table lists this clonotype with a few counts. This chain links TRBV20-1 with TRBJ1-5; no definite D call. The germline V gene has CDR1 DFQATT and CDR2 SNEGSKA (reference sequence). The CDR3 totals 14 residues. Trimming took 3 bases from V and 5 from J, leaving 14 bases between them. The CDR3 loop is CSASPYKEDQPQHF. For the CDR3, the DNA is TGCAGTGCTAGTCCCTACAAGGAGGATCAGCCCCAGCATTTT.

This clonotype has a single count. This chain uses TRBV28 with TRBJ2-7; 10 bases agree with TRBD1. This CDR3 has 16 amino acids. The germline V gene encodes CDR1 MDHEN and CDR2 SYDVKM. Trimming at V came to 7 bases and at J to 5 bases, leaving 14 bases not matched to a gene. Written as DNA, the CDR3 is TGTGCCAGCAACTACCAGGGACAGGGGATCGTCCACGAGCAGTACTTC. Translating gives CASNYQGQGIVHEQYF.

This clonotype was seen only a few times. V usage is TRBV5-6 and J usage is TRBJ2-7; D remains unclear. The CDR3 totals 14 residues. The V and J ends lost 4 bases and 5 bases respectively, with 16 bases between them. The germline CDR1 and CDR2 sequences are SGHDT and YYEEEE. CDR3 loop: CASSPTWDRDEQYF. DNA for the CDR3: TGTGCCAGCAGCCCTACCTGGGATAGGGACGAGCAGTACTTC.

This clonotype was detected a few times. The chain recombines TRBV12-5 with TRBJ2-3, with a weak D call TRBD1 (5 bases). CDR1 is LGHNT and CDR2 is FRNRAP in the germline V gene. The CDR3 has 15 amino acids. V lost 1 base to trimming and J lost 4 bases, with 12 bases between them. The CDR3 here is CASGLAGILPDTQYF. The CDR3 region has the DNA TGTGCTAGTGGTTTGGCAGGGATTCTCCCAGATACGCAGTATTTT.